Listed here are 32 T cell receptor beta chains from one sample, sequenced in a study of vaccination effects on CD4 cells after COVID-19. Peptide-pool stimulation followed by sequencing identified expanded antigen-specific CD4+ clonotypes in the ViraFEST assay. The authors isolated CD4+ T cells after around 9 days of culture. SARS-CoV-2 infection was confirmed by PCR in the person between March and December 2020. Using immunoSEQ multiplex PCR, the repertoire was profiled, and TCRdb retains in-frame clones only, with some absent. Altogether 35,000 to 55,000 clones are present, 75% being singletons, with the ten largest covering 25% to 35%. Antigen specificity for these receptors is unknown. Here the sequenced sample was CD4+ T cells from PBMCs cultured with a peptide pool, taken before COVID-19 vaccination. The receptors were gathered from a human donor who had a prior SARS-CoV-2 infection.

This chain joins TRBV2 and TRBJ1-1; weak D call: TRBD1 (5 bases). The germline V gene has CDR1 SNHLY and CDR2 FYNNEI. V was pared by 5 bases and J by 6 bases, with 16 bases between. The CDR3 contains 14 residues. CDR3 DNA: TGTGCCAGCAGTACCGACAGATACAATGCTGAAGCTTTCTTT. This codes for CASSTDRYNAEAFF.

The rearrangement joins TRBV28 to TRBJ1-1; D is unresolved. Trimming cost V 6 bases and J 3 bases, with 17 bases left between them. This CDR3 spans 15 amino acids. CDR1 is MDHEN, CDR2 SYDVKM, per germline. The CDR3 is CASSPGKWIYTEAFF. CDR3 nucleotide sequence: TGTGCCAGCAGCCCCGGGAAGTGGATTTACACTGAAGCTTTCTTT.

The CDR3 spells CASSLDRGWDTQYF. In nucleotides, the CDR3 is TGTGCCAGCAGCCTCGACCGAGGATGGGATACGCAGTATTTT. The chain is built from TRBV5-5 and TRBJ2-3; D gene ambiguous. The CDR3 is 14 residues long. V lost 4 bases to trimming and J lost 6 bases, with 15 bases between them. Germline assignment: CDR1 SGHKS and CDR2 YYEKEE (reference sequence).

This clone was seen just once. The CDR3 nucleotides are TGTGCCAGCAGTTCCCCTCTTGCGGGGGATACGCAGTATTTT. Its protein is CASSSPLAGDTQYF. This rearrangement joins TRBV27 to TRBJ2-3, with D possibly TRBD2 on 6 matching bases. The ends were cut back, 4 bases at V and 6 bases at J, with 14 bases in the middle. The CDR3 totals 14 residues. The germline gives CDR1 MNHEY, CDR2 SMNVEV (reference sequence).

This rearrangement joins TRBV7-2 to TRBJ2-2; the match to TRBD2 covers 8 bases. CDR3 length equals 16 residues. The germline CDR1 and CDR2 sequences are SGHTA and FQGNSA. V lost 4 bases and J lost 2; bases outside the gene matches: 6. The CDR3 nucleotides are TGTGCCAGCAGCTCCCAGGTAGCGGGAAACACCGGGGAGCTGTTTTTT. Its protein product is CASSSQVAGNTGELFF.

The V gene is TRBV19, the J gene TRBJ1-4; 10 bases are a match to TRBD1. J lost 3 bases, V lost 3 bases, and 4 bases had no gene match. There are 16 residues in the CDR3. CDR1 and CDR2 (germline): LNHDA, SQIVND (reference sequence). The CDR3: CASSMTGGAANEKLFF. CDR3 nucleotide sequence: TGTGCCAGTAGTATGACAGGGGGCGCGGCTAATGAAAAACTGTTTTTT.

This clone was picked up a small number of times. This CDR3 reads CASSLGQGIWGNNEQFF. The CDR3 DNA sequence: TGCGCCAGCAGCTTGGGGCAGGGGATCTGGGGAAACAATGAGCAGTTCTTC. The chain has TRBV5-1 and TRBJ2-1; D is possibly TRBD1 (6 bases). Germline CDR1 reads SGHRS; CDR2 reads YFSETQ. This CDR3 comprises 17 residues. The germline V and J ends were trimmed by 0 bases and 5 bases, with 18 bases remaining between them.

The genes are TRBV2 and TRBJ1-5; TRBD1 agrees at 7 bases. The CDR3 contains 14 residues. Germline V gene lookup returns CDR1 SNHLY and CDR2 FYNNEI. V shed 3 bases, J shed 6 bases, and the junction held 5 bases outside the gene matches. The CDR3 loop is CASSDSGGGQPQHF. In DNA form, the CDR3 reads TGTGCCAGCAGTGACTCAGGGGGAGGTCAGCCCCAGCATTTT.

In this sample, this clone turned up once. This sequence joins TRBV6-5 and TRBJ2-4; the match to TRBD1 covers 10 bases. Germline values: CDR1 MNHEY, CDR2 SVGAGI. The length of the CDR3 is 15 residues. Losses at the gene ends were 8 bases for V and 6 bases for J; bases not matched to a gene: 10. The CDR3 protein is CASSALRTGGNIQYF. As DNA, the CDR3 is TGTGCCAGCTCAGCCCTAAGGACAGGGGGAAACATTCAGTACTTC.

The chain links TRBV30 to TRBJ1-5, with D tentatively TRBD1 (5 bases). The CDR3 runs 16 residues. Germline assignment: CDR1 GTSNPN and CDR2 SVGIG (reference sequence). V shed 0 bases and J shed 9 bases, with 21 bases lying between them. CDR3 sequence reads: CAWSVDRGGGQGPQHF. DNA of the CDR3: TGTGCCTGGAGTGTCGATCGTGGGGGAGGGCAAGGGCCCCAGCATTTT.

The CDR3 sequence is CATSDFWGSQETQYF. CDR3 DNA sequence: TGTGCCACCAGTGATTTTTGGGGATCCCAAGAGACCCAGTACTTC. The V and J genes are TRBV24-1 and TRBJ2-5; unclear D gene. Trimming removed 1 base at V and 1 base at J, with 9 bases between. The germline CDR1 and CDR2 sequences are KGHDR and SFDVKD. CDR3 length equals 15 residues.

The rearrangement links TRBV2 to TRBJ1-2; D gene unclear. The germline CDR1 and CDR2 sequences are SNHLY and FYNNEI. Between the trimmed V and J ends, which lost 1 base and 4 bases, there was a span of 7 bases. The CDR3 runs to 13 residues. CDR3 DNA sequence: TGTGCCAGCAGTGAAGAAATAGGCTATGGCTACACCTTC. Residues: CASSEEIGYGYTF.

The gene calls are TRBV10-3 and TRBJ2-3; D not certain. The germline V and J ends were trimmed by 2 bases and 1 base, with 4 bases remaining between them. Germline CDR1 and CDR2: ENHRY and SYGVKD. CDR3 length equals 13 residues. This CDR3 reads CAISEPRTDTQYF. DNA for the CDR3: TGTGCCATCAGTGAGCCGCGCACAGATACGCAGTATTTT.

The chain carries TRBV19 and TRBJ2-7; the match to TRBD2 covers 8 bases. The trim removed 4 bases at V and 3 bases at J, leaving 14 bases unmatched. Germline CDR1 reads LNHDA; CDR2 reads SQIVND (reference sequence). The CDR3 consists of 17 residues. This CDR3 is CASSKGIPWTSNYEQYF. The DNA of the CDR3 is TGTGCCAGTAGTAAGGGGATTCCTTGGACTAGCAACTACGAGCAGTACTTC.

The rearrangement joins TRBV5-4 to TRBJ1-1; D is uncertain. This CDR3 is built from 14 residues. Trimming took 2 bases from V and 4 from J, leaving 12 bases between them. Germline V gives CDR1 SGHNT, CDR2 YYREEE (reference sequence). CDR3 in amino acids: CASSLRGRGTEAFF. For the CDR3, the DNA is TGTGCCAGCAGCTTAAGAGGGAGAGGCACTGAAGCTTTCTTT.

The chain links TRBV7-9 to TRBJ2-7, with D unclear. The CDR3 is made up of 13 amino acids. Germline CDR1 and CDR2: SEHNR and FQNEAQ (reference sequence). V shed 5 bases and J shed 11 bases, with 19 bases lying between them. The CDR3 region has the DNA TGTGCCAGCAGCGCGAGTGAGTCTGGGCGAGAGTACTTC. Its protein is CASSASESGREYF.

The chain uses TRBV25-1 and TRBJ1-4, with 7 nucleotides matching TRBD1. Trimming removed 1 base from V and 4 bases from J; junction bases left unmatched: 9. The CDR3 has 17 residues. The germline V gene has CDR1 MGHDK and CDR2 SYGVNS. The DNA for the CDR3 is TGTGCCAGCAGTGAATTCCAGGGGGGGGCTGGTAATGAAAAACTGTTTTTT. Residues: CASSEFQGGAGNEKLFF.

The chain joins TRBV5-1 to TRBJ2-3; TRBD2 matches 8 bases. The CDR3 is 18 residues long. Germline V gene lookup returns CDR1 SGHRS and CDR2 YFSETQ. Trimming cost V 0 bases and J 0 bases; bases outside gene matches: 9. DNA of the CDR3: TGCGCCAGCAGCTTGGGGCTAGCGGGCTCCTATAGCACAGATACGCAGTATTTT. Translation: CASSLGLAGSYSTDTQYF.

The gene calls are TRBV5-6 and TRBJ2-7; 9 bases fit TRBD2. The V segment lost 3 bases and the J segment 5 bases; nucleotides outside the gene matches: 21. The CDR3 sequence is 19 residues long. In germline, CDR1 is SGHDT, CDR2 YYEEEE. The CDR3 DNA follows: TGTGCCAGCAGCTCGAAGAAGCTAGCGGGGATTAGATTCGTCGACGAGCAGTACTTC. Translated: CASSSKKLAGIRFVDEQYF.

This clone has a handful of counts. V gene TRBV6-1 combines with J gene TRBJ2-2; D call uncertain. The CDR3 sequence is 16 residues long. The germline V and J ends were trimmed by 4 bases and 4 bases, with 16 bases remaining between them. Germline CDR1 and CDR2: MNHNS and SASEGT. Here the CDR3 DNA reads TGTGCCAGCAGTGGACTTCAGGTTGAGAGCACCGGGGAGCTGTTTTTT. Residues: CASSGLQVESTGELFF.

This clone was seen just once. The chain uses TRBV9 and TRBJ2-7; 8 bases line up with TRBD2. The CDR3 extends over 14 amino acids. V shed 0 bases, J shed 6 bases, and the junction held 5 bases outside the gene matches. Germline V gene data show CDR1 as SGDLS and CDR2 as YYNGEE. The CDR3 spells CASSVDGLASEQYF. Written as DNA, the CDR3 is TGTGCCAGCAGCGTAGATGGACTAGCCTCCGAGCAGTACTTC. Together with reference TRBV9 and TRBJ2-7, the CDR3 gives the full variable domain: DSGVTQTPKHLITATGQRVTLRCSPRSGDLSVYWYQQSLDQGLQFLIQYYNGEERAKGNILERFSAQQFPDLHSELNLSSLELGDSALYFCASSVDGLASEQYFGPGTRLTVT.

The chain employs TRBV7-9 and TRBJ1-1; D gene unclear. CDR1 SEHNR and CDR2 FQNEAQ come from the germline V gene (reference sequence). The CDR3 length is 12 residues. The V end lost 6 bases, the J end lost 6 bases, and 11 bases lay between the germline ends. CDR3 in amino acids: CASSQPGAEAFF. The DNA of the CDR3 is TGTGCCAGCAGTCAACCGGGCGCTGAAGCTTTCTTT.

The rearrangement uses TRBV7-8 and TRBJ1-2; unclear D gene. Germline V gene data show CDR1 as SGHVS and CDR2 as FQNEAQ. CDR3 length: 15 residues. V was shortened by 5 bases and J by 8 bases, with 21 bases between the two germline ends. The CDR3 nucleotides are TGTGCCAGCAGCCGGTTTATTGGGCAGGAGGTGGGCTACACCTTC. It specifies CASSRFIGQEVGYTF.

The chain combines TRBV25-1 with TRBJ2-7; no clear D gene. The CDR3 spans 12 residues. V gave up 1 base and J gave up 3 bases, with 4 bases separating them. Germline lookup yields CDR1 MGHDK and CDR2 SYGVNS. The CDR3 loop is CASSEFGYEQYF. In nucleotides, the CDR3 is TGTGCCAGCAGTGAATTTGGCTACGAGCAGTACTTC.

The chain combines TRBV9 with TRBJ1-3; 9 bases map to TRBD1. In germline, CDR1 is SGDLS, CDR2 YYNGEE. J lost 4 bases, V lost 3 bases, and 5 bases had no gene match. The CDR3 is 15 amino acids. CDR3 region: CASSGTGGRGNTIYF. The CDR3 DNA reads as TGTGCCAGCAGCGGAACAGGGGGCCGAGGAAACACCATATATTTT.

This clone has just a few counts. The V gene is TRBV11-3, the J gene TRBJ1-2, with D uncertain. Trimming shortened V by 5 bases and J by 4 bases, and 14 bases separated the two germline ends. CDR3 length: 14 amino acids. From germline, CDR1 is SGHNT and CDR2 YENEEA. The CDR3 bases are TGTGCCAGCAGCCGTACAGACACCGCCTATGGCTACACCTTC. It yields the protein CASSRTDTAYGYTF.

The J gene is TRBJ1-1, the V gene TRBV11-1, with D unclear. Trimming took off 1 base at V and 3 bases at J, with 6 bases between the two ends. The CDR3 runs 13 residues. From germline, CDR1 is SGHAT and CDR2 FQDESV (reference sequence). CDR3 amino acids: CASSLDYDTEAFF. For the CDR3, the DNA is TGTGCCAGCAGCTTAGACTACGACACTGAAGCTTTCTTT.

This chain links TRBV3-1 (or the pseudogene TRBV3-2) with TRBJ1-4; no definite D call. The germline V gene encodes CDR1 LGHDT and CDR2 YNNKEL (reference sequence). The CDR3 is 14 amino acids. V lost 2 bases and J lost 7, with 11 bases in between. CDR3 loop: CASSQIRGSEKLFF. Written as DNA, the CDR3 is TGTGCCAGCAGCCAAATTCGGGGTAGTGAAAAACTGTTTTTT.

The chain employs TRBV5-1 and TRBJ1-1; TRBD1 aligns across 7 bases. The CDR3 is made up of 14 amino acids. Germline-derived CDR1 and CDR2 are SGHRS and YFSETQ. V gave up 2 bases and J gave up 3 bases; unmatched junction bases: 4. The CDR3 nucleotides read TGCGCCAGCAGCTTTGGGCAGGGGGACACTGAAGCTTTCTTT. It specifies CASSFGQGDTEAFF.

The chain carries TRBV27 and TRBJ2-1, with 11 bases matching TRBD2. In germline, CDR1 is MNHEY, CDR2 SMNVEV (reference sequence). After removal of 6 bases from V and 8 bases from J, the junction contained 6 bases not matched to a gene. The CDR3 consists of 14 residues. The CDR3 spells CASRLAGDLDEQFF. CDR3 nucleotide sequence: TGTGCCAGCAGACTAGCGGGAGATCTAGATGAGCAGTTCTTC.

The chain joins TRBV5-8 to TRBJ2-3, with no clear D. The V gene's germline CDR1 is SGHTS and CDR2 YDEGEE. Trimming stripped 2 bases from V and 0 bases from J, with 16 bases between. The CDR3 sequence is 17 residues long. Here the CDR3 DNA reads TGTGCCAGCAGCTTAGGGCAGACGGCACTAAGCACAGATACGCAGTATTTT. It yields the protein CASSLGQTALSTDTQYF. Drawing the rest from reference TRBV5-8 and TRBJ2-3, the complete variable domain is EAGVTQSPTHLIKTRGQQATLRCSPISGHTSVYWYQQALGLGLQFLLWYDEGEERNRGNFPPRFSGRQFPNYSSELNVNALELEDSALYLCASSLGQTALSTDTQYFGPGTRLTVL.

The chain has TRBV9 and TRBJ1-3; no clear D gene. CDR1 is SGDLS and CDR2 is YYNGEE in the germline V gene. The CDR3 is 16 residues long. Trimming cost V 4 bases and J 0 bases, with 14 bases left between them. The CDR3 DNA reads as TGTGCCAGCAGCCCCCTATCGGTCCGCTCTGGAAACACCATATATTTT. Its translation is CASSPLSVRSGNTIYF.